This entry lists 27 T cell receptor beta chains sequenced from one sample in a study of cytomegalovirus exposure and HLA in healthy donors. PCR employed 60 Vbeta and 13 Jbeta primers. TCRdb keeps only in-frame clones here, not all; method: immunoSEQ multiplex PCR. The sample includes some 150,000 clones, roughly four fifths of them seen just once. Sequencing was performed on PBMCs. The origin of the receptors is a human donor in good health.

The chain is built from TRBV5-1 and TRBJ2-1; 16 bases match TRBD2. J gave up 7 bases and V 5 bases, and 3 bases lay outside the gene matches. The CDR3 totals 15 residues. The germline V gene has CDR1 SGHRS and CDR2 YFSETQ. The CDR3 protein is CASRRGLAGGNEQFF. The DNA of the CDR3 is TGCGCCAGCAGGAGGGGACTAGCGGGAGGGAATGAGCAGTTCTTC.

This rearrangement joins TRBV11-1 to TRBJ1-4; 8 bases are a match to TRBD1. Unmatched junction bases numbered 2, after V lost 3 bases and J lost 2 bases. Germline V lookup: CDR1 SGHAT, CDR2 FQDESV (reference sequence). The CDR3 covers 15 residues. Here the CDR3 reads CASSFRGPTNEKLFF. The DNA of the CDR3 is TGTGCCAGCAGCTTCAGGGGGCCGACTAATGAAAAACTGTTTTTT.

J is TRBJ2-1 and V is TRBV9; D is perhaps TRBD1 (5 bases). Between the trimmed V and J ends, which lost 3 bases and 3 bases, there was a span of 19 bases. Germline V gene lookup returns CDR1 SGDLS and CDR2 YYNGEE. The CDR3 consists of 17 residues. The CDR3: CASSAREQLRSYNEQFF. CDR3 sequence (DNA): TGTGCCAGCAGCGCCAGGGAACAACTTCGCAGCTACAATGAGCAGTTCTTC. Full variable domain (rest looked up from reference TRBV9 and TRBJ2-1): DSGVTQTPKHLITATGQRVTLRCSPRSGDLSVYWYQQSLDQGLQFLIQYYNGEERAKGNILERFSAQQFPDLHSELNLSSLELGDSALYFCASSAREQLRSYNEQFFGPGTRLTVL.

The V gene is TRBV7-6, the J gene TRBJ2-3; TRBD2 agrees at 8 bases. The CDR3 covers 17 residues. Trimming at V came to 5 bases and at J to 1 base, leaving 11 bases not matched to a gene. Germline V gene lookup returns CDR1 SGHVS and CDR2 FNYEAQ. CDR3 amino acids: CASSQGLETKGTDTQYF. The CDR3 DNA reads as TGTGCCAGCAGCCAGGGACTAGAGACTAAAGGCACAGATACGCAGTATTTT.

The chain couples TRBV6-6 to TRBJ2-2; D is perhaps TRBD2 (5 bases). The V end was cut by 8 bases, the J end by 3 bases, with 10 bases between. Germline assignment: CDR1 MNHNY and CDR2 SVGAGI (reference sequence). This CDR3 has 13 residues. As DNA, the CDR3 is TGTGCCAGCCGACTAACTTACACCGGGGAGCTGTTTTTT. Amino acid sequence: CASRLTYTGELFF.

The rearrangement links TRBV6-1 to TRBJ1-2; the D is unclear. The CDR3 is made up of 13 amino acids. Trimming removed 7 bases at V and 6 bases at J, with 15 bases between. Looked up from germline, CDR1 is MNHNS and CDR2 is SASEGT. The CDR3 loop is CASTKGLEDGYTF. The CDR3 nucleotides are TGTGCCAGCACCAAAGGCTTGGAGGATGGCTACACCTTC.

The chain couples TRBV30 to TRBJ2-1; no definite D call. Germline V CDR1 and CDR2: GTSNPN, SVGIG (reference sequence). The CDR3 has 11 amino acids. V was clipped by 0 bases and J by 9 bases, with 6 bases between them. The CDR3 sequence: CAWSVRGEQFF. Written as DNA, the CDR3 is TGTGCCTGGAGTGTTCGAGGTGAGCAGTTCTTC.

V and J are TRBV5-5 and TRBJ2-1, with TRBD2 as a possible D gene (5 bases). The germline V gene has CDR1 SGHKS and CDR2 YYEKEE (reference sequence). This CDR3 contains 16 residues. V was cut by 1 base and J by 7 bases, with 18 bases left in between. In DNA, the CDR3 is TGTGCCAGCAGCTTGAGGGTGGCGAACGGGATGAATGAGCAGTTCTTC. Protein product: CASSLRVANGMNEQFF.

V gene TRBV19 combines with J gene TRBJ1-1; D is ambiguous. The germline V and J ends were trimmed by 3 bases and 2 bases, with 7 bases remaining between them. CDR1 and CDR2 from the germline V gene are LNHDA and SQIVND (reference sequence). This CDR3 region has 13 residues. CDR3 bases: TGTGCCAGTAGTATCCAACAAAACACTGAAGCTTTCTTT. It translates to CASSIQQNTEAFF.

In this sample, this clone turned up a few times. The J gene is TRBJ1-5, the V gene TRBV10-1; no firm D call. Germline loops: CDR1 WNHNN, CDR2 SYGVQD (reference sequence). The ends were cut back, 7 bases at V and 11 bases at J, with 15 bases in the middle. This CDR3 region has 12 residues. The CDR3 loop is CASISRRRAQHF. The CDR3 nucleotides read TGCGCCAGCATCAGCAGAAGGCGGGCCCAGCATTTT.

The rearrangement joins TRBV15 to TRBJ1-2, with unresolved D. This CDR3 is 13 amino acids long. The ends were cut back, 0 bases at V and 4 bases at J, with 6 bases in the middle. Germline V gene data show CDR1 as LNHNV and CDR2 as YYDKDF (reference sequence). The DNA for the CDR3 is TGTGCCACCAGCAGAGATCAGTTCTATGGCTACACCTTC. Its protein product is CATSRDQFYGYTF. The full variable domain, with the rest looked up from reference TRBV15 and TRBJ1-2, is DAMVIQNPRYQVTQFGKPVTLSCSQTLNHNVMYWYQQKSSQAPKLLFHYYDKDFNNEADTPDNFQSRRPNTSFCFLDIRSPGLGDTAMYLCATSRDQFYGYTFGSGTRLTVV.

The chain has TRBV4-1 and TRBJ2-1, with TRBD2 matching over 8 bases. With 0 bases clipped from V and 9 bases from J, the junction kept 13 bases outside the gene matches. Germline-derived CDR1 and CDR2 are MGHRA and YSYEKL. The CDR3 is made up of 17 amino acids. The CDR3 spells CASSQDANGGALREQFF. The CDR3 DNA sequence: TGCGCCAGCAGCCAAGATGCTAACGGGGGGGCCCTGCGTGAGCAGTTCTTC.

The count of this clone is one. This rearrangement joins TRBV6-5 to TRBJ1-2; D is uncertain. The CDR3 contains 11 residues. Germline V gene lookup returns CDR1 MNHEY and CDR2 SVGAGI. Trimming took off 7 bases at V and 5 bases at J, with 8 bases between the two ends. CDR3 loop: CASISVYGYTF. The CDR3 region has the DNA TGTGCCAGCATCTCCGTTTATGGCTACACCTTC.

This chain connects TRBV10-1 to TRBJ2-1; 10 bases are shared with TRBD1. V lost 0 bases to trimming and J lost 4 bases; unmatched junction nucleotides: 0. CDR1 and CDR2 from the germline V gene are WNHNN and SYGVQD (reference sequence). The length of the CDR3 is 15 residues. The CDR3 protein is CASSESGQGYNEQFF. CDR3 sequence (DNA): TGCGCCAGCAGTGAGTCGGGACAGGGGTACAATGAGCAGTTCTTC.

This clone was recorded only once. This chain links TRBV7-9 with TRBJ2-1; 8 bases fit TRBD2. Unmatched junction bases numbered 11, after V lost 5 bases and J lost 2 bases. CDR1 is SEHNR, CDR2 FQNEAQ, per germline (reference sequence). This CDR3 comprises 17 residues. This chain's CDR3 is CASSTRAGVLAYNEQFF. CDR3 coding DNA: TGTGCCAGCAGCACCCGAGCGGGAGTTTTGGCCTACAATGAGCAGTTCTTC.

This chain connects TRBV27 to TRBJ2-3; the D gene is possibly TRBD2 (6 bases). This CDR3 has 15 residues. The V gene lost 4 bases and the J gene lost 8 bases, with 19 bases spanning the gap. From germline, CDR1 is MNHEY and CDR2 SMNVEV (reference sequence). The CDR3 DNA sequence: TGTGCCAGCAGTTCTCGACTAGTTCCCGTCGGTACGCAGTATTTT. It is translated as CASSSRLVPVGTQYF.

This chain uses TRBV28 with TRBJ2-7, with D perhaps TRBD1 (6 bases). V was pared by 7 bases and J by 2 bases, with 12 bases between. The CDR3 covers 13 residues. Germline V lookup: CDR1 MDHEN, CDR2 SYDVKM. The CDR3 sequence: CASINEGAYEQYF. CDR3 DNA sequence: TGTGCCAGCATCAACGAGGGGGCCTACGAGCAGTACTTC.

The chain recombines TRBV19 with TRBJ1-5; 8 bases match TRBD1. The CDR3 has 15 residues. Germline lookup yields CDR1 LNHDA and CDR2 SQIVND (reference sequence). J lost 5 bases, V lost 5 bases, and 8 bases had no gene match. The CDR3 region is CASSFPGQAYQPQHF. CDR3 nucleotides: TGTGCCAGTAGTTTCCCGGGACAGGCCTATCAGCCCCAGCATTTT.

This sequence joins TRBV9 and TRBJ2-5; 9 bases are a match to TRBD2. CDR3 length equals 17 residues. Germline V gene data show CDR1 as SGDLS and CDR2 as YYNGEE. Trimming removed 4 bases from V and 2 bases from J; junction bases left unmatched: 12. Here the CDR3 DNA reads TGTGCCAGCAGCCCCAGACTAGGGCGGGGGGGACAAGAGACCCAGTACTTC. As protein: CASSPRLGRGGQETQYF.

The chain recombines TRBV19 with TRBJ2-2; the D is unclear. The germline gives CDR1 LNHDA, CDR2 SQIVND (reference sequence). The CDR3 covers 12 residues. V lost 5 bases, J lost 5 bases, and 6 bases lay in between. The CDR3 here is CASSQWTGELFF. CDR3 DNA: TGTGCCAGTAGTCAGTGGACCGGGGAGCTGTTTTTT.

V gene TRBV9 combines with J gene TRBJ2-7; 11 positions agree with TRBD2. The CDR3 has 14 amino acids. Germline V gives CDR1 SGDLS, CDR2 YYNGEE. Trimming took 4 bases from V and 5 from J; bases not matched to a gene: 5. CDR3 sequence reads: CASSTGTSGDEQYF. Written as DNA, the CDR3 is TGTGCCAGCAGCACAGGGACTAGCGGCGACGAGCAGTACTTC. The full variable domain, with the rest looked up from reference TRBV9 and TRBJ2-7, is DSGVTQTPKHLITATGQRVTLRCSPRSGDLSVYWYQQSLDQGLQFLIQYYNGEERAKGNILERFSAQQFPDLHSELNLSSLELGDSALYFCASSTGTSGDEQYFGPGTRLTVT.

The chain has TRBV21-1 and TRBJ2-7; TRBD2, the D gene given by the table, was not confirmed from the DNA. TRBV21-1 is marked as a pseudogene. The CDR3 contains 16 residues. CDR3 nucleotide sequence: TGTGCCTGGGTAGCGGGAGGCCATATTAGGTCCTACGAGCAGTACTTC. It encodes CAWVAGGHIRSYEQYF.

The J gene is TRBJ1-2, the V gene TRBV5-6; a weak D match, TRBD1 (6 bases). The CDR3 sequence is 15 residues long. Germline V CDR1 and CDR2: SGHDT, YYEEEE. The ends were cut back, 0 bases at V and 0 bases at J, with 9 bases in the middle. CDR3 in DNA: TGTGCCAGCAGCTTGGTGGGGGCTCCTAACTATGGCTACACCTTC. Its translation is CASSLVGAPNYGYTF.

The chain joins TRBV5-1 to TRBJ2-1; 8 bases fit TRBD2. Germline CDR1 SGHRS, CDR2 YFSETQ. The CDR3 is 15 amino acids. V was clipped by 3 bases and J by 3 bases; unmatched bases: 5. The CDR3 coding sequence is TGCGCCAGCAGCTCCTCTAGCGGGCGCTACAATGAGCAGTTCTTC. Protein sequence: CASSSSSGRYNEQFF.

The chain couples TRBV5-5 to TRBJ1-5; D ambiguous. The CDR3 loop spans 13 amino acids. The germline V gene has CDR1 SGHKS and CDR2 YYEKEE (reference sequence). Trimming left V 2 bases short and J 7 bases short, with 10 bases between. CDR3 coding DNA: TGTGCCAGCAGCTTACGACTGGAACAGCCCCAGCATTTT. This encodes CASSLRLEQPQHF. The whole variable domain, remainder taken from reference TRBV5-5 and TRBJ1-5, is DAGVTQSPTHLIKTRGQQVTLRCSPISGHKSVSWYQQVLGQGPQFIFQYYEKEERGRGNFPDRFSARQFPNYSSELNVNALLLGDSALYLCASSLRLEQPQHFGDGTRLSIL.

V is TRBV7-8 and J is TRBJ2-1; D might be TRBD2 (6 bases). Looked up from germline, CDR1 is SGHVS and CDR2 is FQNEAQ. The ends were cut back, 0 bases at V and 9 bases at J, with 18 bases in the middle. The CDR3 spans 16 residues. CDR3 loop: CASSLARGQPPVEQFF. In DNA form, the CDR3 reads TGTGCCAGCAGCTTAGCGCGGGGTCAGCCCCCCGTTGAGCAGTTCTTC. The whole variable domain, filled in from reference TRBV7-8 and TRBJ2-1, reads GAGVSQSPRYKVAKRGQDVALRCDPISGHVSLFWYQQALGQGPEFLTYFQNEAQLDKSGLPSDRFFAERPEGSVSTLKIQRTQQEDSAVYLCASSLARGQPPVEQFFGPGTRLTVL.

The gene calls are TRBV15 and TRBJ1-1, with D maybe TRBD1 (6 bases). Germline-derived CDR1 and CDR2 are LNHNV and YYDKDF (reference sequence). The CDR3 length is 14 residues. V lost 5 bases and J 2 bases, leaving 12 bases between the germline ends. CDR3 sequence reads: CATSRTTGNTEAFF. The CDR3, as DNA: TGTGCCACCAGCCGAACGACAGGCAACACTGAAGCTTTCTTT. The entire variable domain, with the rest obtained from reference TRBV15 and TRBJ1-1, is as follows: DAMVIQNPRYQVTQFGKPVTLSCSQTLNHNVMYWYQQKSSQAPKLLFHYYDKDFNNEADTPDNFQSRRPNTSFCFLDIRSPGLGDTAMYLCATSRTTGNTEAFFGQGTRLTVV.